The next 21 T cell receptor beta chains were all read from a single sample in a study of long-term antiretroviral therapy in people with HIV (dated by TCRdb to between 2022 and 2023). The immunoSEQ hsTCRB v3.0 assay was used at survey level resolution for TRB variable region sequencing. In TCRdb, the immuneACCESS table is reduced to in-frame sequences with V and J assigned. These tables do not hold every clone; where another copy was compared, an unresolved V gene accounts for under half, and the others remain unexplained. The sample table records 25,000 to 35,000 clones; 95% of these occur just once. Clones ranked in the top ten supply about 8% of the sample. Sequenced here: unsorted PBMCs, sampled 5.3 years after starting antiretroviral therapy. The receptors derive from a man aged 25-45 years with HIV.

J is TRBJ1-6 and V is TRBV7-8; perhaps TRBD1 as D (5 bases). CDR1 is SGHVS, CDR2 FQNEAQ, per germline. V shed 4 bases and J shed 9 bases, with 16 bases lying between them. This CDR3 contains 15 residues. The CDR3 DNA is TGTGCCAGCAGCTGGGCGGGGGAACCTTCTTCACCCCTCCACTTT. This sequence encodes CASSWAGEPSSPLHF.

The V gene is TRBV11-2, the J gene TRBJ1-2; a possible D gene is TRBD1 (5 bases). CDR1 is SGHAT, CDR2 FQNNGV, per germline. V was clipped by 5 bases and J by 4 bases, with 23 bases between them. CDR3 size: 17 residues. The CDR3 DNA follows: TGTGCCAGCAGCCCTACCCGTGGGGCCTGGCAGTCCTATGGCTACACCTTC. This encodes CASSPTRGAWQSYGYTF.

The chain couples TRBV5-3 to TRBJ2-5; the match to TRBD1 covers 7 bases. TRBV5-3 is an open reading frame whose function is uncertain. The V and J ends lost 5 bases and 5 bases, in that order; junction bases with no gene match: 18. The CDR3 runs 17 residues. The CDR3 nucleotides read TGTGCCAGAAGGCTATCGGGTAAGGGGGCGATTAATGAGACCCAGTACTTC. Residues: CARRLSGKGAINETQYF.

The chain carries TRBV13 and TRBJ2-1, with D perhaps TRBD1 or TRBD2 (5 bases each). V lost 5 bases to trimming and J lost 8 bases, with 22 bases between them. From germline, CDR1 is PRHDT and CDR2 FYEKMQ (reference sequence). This CDR3 is built from 16 residues. CDR3 bases: TGTGCCAGCAGCCTCTCTTCCGGGACGGCCGGCGATGAGCAGTTCTTC. Its protein is CASSLSSGTAGDEQFF.

This chain connects TRBV27 to TRBJ2-7, with D maybe TRBD1 (6 bases). Germline V gene lookup returns CDR1 MNHEY and CDR2 SMNVEV (reference sequence). V was cut by 3 bases and J by 5 bases, with 14 bases left in between. The CDR3 is made up of 14 amino acids. The CDR3 protein is CASSLGRGQDEQYF. For the CDR3, the DNA is TGTGCCAGCAGTTTGGGCAGGGGACAAGACGAGCAGTACTTC.

This chain joins TRBV15 and TRBJ2-1; 9 nucleotides line up with TRBD2. CDR1 is LNHNV and CDR2 is YYDKDF in the germline V gene (reference sequence). The CDR3 extends over 17 amino acids. V lost 2 bases and J lost 4; bases outside the gene matches: 9. The CDR3 DNA sequence: TGTGCCACCAGCAGACCCCAGACTAGCGGTATGTACAATGAGCAGTTCTTC. Residues: CATSRPQTSGMYNEQFF.

This chain links TRBV5-1 with TRBJ2-3; 12 bases match TRBD2. The V and J ends lost 0 bases and 4 bases, in that order; junction bases with no gene match: 15. The CDR3 length is 20 residues. Germline CDR1 and CDR2: SGHRS and YFSETQ. CDR3 DNA: TGCGCCAGCAGCTTGGGACTAGCGGGGGCCCCAAGGGAAAGGGCAGATACGCAGTATTTT. Its translation: CASSLGLAGAPRERADTQYF.

The table lists this clone with a count of one. The chain has TRBV29-1 and TRBJ2-3; D remains ambiguous. Germline V gene lookup returns CDR1 SQVTM and CDR2 ANQGSEA. This CDR3 has 13 residues. Trimming took off 0 bases at V and 8 bases at J, with 12 bases between the two ends. CDR3 sequence (DNA): TGCAGCGTTGAAGACCCCGCCTCTGGTACGCAGTATTTT. It codes for CSVEDPASGTQYF.

J is TRBJ1-1 and V is TRBV7-8, with D possibly being TRBD1 (5 bases). CDR1 is SGHVS, CDR2 FQNEAQ, per germline. V was shortened by 0 bases and J by 1 base, with 12 bases between the two germline ends. This CDR3 has 16 residues. The CDR3 sequence: CASSLAPPTGNTEAFF. CDR3 sequence (DNA): TGTGCCAGCAGCTTAGCACCCCCTACAGGGAACACTGAAGCTTTCTTT.

The V call is TRBV7-8, the J call TRBJ2-2, with 8 bases fitting TRBD1. The CDR3 length is 18 residues. V lost 8 bases and J lost 3; bases outside the gene matches: 17. Germline lookup yields CDR1 SGHVS and CDR2 FQNEAQ. CDR3: CASYSPTAGRGHTGELFF. The CDR3 nucleotides read TGTGCCAGCTACAGCCCCACCGCGGGCAGGGGGCACACCGGGGAGCTGTTTTTT.

V and J are TRBV30 and TRBJ1-2; a possible D gene is TRBD1 (6 bases). The CDR3 spans 12 residues. V was cut by 5 bases and J by 3 bases, with 10 bases left in between. Germline values: CDR1 GTSNPN, CDR2 SVGIG (reference sequence). CDR3 sequence: CAWSRTDYGYTF. The CDR3 DNA follows: TGTGCCTGGTCGAGGACAGACTATGGCTACACCTTC. The whole variable domain, filled in from reference TRBV30 and TRBJ1-2, reads SQTIHQWPATLVQPVGSPLSLECTVEGTSNPNLYWYRQAAGRGLQLLFYSVGIGQISSEVPQNLSASRPQDRQFILSSKKLLLSDSGFYLCAWSRTDYGYTFGSGTRLTVV.

The rearrangement uses TRBV7-3 and TRBJ1-5, with 9 positions matching TRBD1. The ends lost 5 bases at V and 4 bases at J; junction bases unmatched: 6. Per the germline V gene, CDR1 is SGHTA and CDR2 is FQGTGA. The CDR3 extends over 15 amino acids. The CDR3 reads CASSLGQGINQPQHF. The CDR3 region has the DNA TGTGCCAGCAGCCTCGGACAGGGGATTAATCAGCCCCAGCATTTT.

This chain links TRBV9 with TRBJ2-1, with TRBD2 identical over 8 bases. V gave up 0 bases and J gave up 8 bases; unmatched junction bases: 4. The CDR3 covers 14 residues. The germline gives CDR1 SGDLS, CDR2 YYNGEE. CDR3 amino acids: CASSVVPSGHEQFF. Here the CDR3 DNA reads TGTGCCAGCAGCGTAGTCCCTAGCGGGCATGAGCAGTTCTTC.

The sample holds one count of this clone. The gene calls are TRBV13 and TRBJ2-7; D might be TRBD2 (6 bases). CDR1 is PRHDT, CDR2 FYEKMQ, per germline (reference sequence). The CDR3 contains 16 residues. V was shortened by 4 bases and J by 0 bases, with 16 bases between the two germline ends. The CDR3 DNA reads TGTGCCAGCAGCTCCGGGCAGGGACTTTCCTCCTACGAGCAGTACTTC. Translation gives CASSSGQGLSSYEQYF.

The J gene is TRBJ2-1, the V gene TRBV6-4, with 8 bases fitting TRBD2. Trimming at V came to 3 bases and at J to 5 bases, leaving 6 bases not matched to a gene. This CDR3 comprises 15 residues. Germline assignment: CDR1 MRHNA and CDR2 SNTAGT. CDR3 protein: CASSDRAGADNEQFF. CDR3 sequence (DNA): TGTGCCAGCAGTGATAGAGCGGGAGCCGACAATGAGCAGTTCTTC.

V is TRBV18 and J is TRBJ2-2; D gene uncertain. Germline V CDR1 and CDR2: KGHSH, LQKENI. V shed 2 bases and J shed 5 bases, with 6 bases lying between them. The CDR3 contains 13 residues. CDR3 loop: CASSPGDTGELFF. The CDR3 nucleotides are TGTGCCAGCTCACCAGGAGATACCGGGGAGCTGTTTTTT.

This clone turned up a few times. The rearrangement joins TRBV27 to TRBJ1-5, with TRBD1 as a possible D gene (6 bases). Germline V gives CDR1 MNHEY, CDR2 SMNVEV (reference sequence). Trimming cost V 8 bases and J 6 bases, with 23 bases left between them. The CDR3 covers 16 residues. Here the CDR3 reads CASASSGAINPQPQHF. CDR3 nucleotides: TGTGCCAGCGCATCCTCGGGGGCAATAAACCCTCAGCCCCAGCATTTT.

The rearrangement joins TRBV10-2 to TRBJ1-1; D unresolved. Germline V lookup: CDR1 WSHSY, CDR2 SAAADI. The CDR3 is made up of 12 amino acids. Trimming removed 4 bases at V and 4 bases at J, with 7 bases between. The CDR3 DNA sequence: TGCGCCAGCAGTGCAGGACCCACTGAAGCTTTCTTT. Amino acids: CASSAGPTEAFF.

This sequence joins TRBV29-1 and TRBJ2-5; D may correspond to TRBD1 or TRBD2 (5 bases each). This CDR3 is 13 amino acids long. Germline assignment: CDR1 SQVTM and CDR2 ANQGSEA. Trimming left V 7 bases short and J 5 bases short, with 17 bases between. The CDR3 sequence is CSAYRDLVETQYF. DNA for the CDR3: TGCAGCGCCTACCGGGACCTTGTGGAGACCCAGTACTTC.

V gene TRBV10-3 combines with J gene TRBJ2-5; either TRBD1 or TRBD2 may supply D (5 bases each). The CDR3 consists of 15 residues. Germline V gene data show CDR1 as ENHRY and CDR2 as SYGVKD. V lost 6 bases to trimming and J lost 5 bases, with 19 bases between them. CDR3: CAISRLGAGDETQYF. As DNA, the CDR3 is TGTGCCATCAGCCGCCTCGGGGCAGGTGATGAGACCCAGTACTTC.

This chain joins TRBV19 and TRBJ2-7; 10 positions agree with TRBD1. The CDR3 has 15 amino acids. Trimming cost V 6 bases and J 3 bases; bases outside gene matches: 8. The germline gives CDR1 LNHDA, CDR2 SQIVND (reference sequence). The CDR3 reads CASSLSGTGVYEQYF. The CDR3 DNA is TGTGCCAGTAGCCTGTCCGGGACAGGGGTCTACGAGCAGTACTTC. The complete variable domain, with remaining parts taken from reference TRBV19 and TRBJ2-7, reads DGGITQSPKYLFRKEGQNVTLSCEQNLNHDAMYWYRQDPGQGLRLIYYSQIVNDFQKGDIAEGYSVSREKKESFPLTVTSAQKNPTAFYLCASSLSGTGVYEQYFGPGTRLTVT.